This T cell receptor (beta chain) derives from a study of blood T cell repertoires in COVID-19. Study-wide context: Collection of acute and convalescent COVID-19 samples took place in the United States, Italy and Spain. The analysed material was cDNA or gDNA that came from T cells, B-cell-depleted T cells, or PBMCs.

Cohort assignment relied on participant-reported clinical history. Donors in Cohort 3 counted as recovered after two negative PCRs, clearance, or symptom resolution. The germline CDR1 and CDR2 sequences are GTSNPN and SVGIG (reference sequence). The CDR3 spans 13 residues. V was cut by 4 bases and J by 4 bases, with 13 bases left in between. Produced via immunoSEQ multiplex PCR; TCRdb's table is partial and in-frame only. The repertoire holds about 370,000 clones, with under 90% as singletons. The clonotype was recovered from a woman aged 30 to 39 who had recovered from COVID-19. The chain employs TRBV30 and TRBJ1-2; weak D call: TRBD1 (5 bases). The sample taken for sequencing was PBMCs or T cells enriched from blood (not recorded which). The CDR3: CAWTLGVGYGYTF. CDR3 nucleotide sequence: TGTGCCTGGACATTAGGGGTCGGCTATGGCTACACCTTC. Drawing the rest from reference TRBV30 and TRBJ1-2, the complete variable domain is SQTIHQWPATLVQPVGSPLSLECTVEGTSNPNLYWYRQAAGRGLQLLFYSVGIGQISSEVPQNLSASRPQDRQFILSSKKLLLSDSGFYLCAWTLGVGYGYTFGSGTRLTVV.